These 8 T cell receptor beta chains were sequenced from one sample in a study of T cells in Graves' hyperthyroidism and ophthalmopathy. It was RNA transcripts that yielded the amplified TCR beta CDR3 regions. Using the HTBI primer set, a first-round RT-PCR was run on the TCR CDR3. TCRdb ran MiXCR on the multiplex PCR reads and lists one entry per CDR3 protein. Here the sample spans almost 35,000 distinct CDR3 sequences, roughly half being singletons. Sequencing used blood. These TCRs come from a woman aged 40 to 49 with Graves' ophthalmopathy.

This chain links TRBV24-1 with TRBJ2-3; 9 bases are shared with TRBD2. The CDR3 is 17 amino acids. CDR1 is KGHDR and CDR2 is SFDVKD in the germline V gene. Trimming at V came to 4 bases and at J to 4 bases, leaving 11 bases not matched to a gene. The CDR3: CATSDHDSGRGADTQYF. In DNA form, the CDR3 reads TGTGCCACCAGTGACCATGATAGCGGGAGAGGGGCAGATACGCAGTATTTT.

As concerns this clonotype: One end of the junction varies from germline; a read error may be responsible. This sequence joins TRBV7-3 and TRBJ2-6; TRBD1 agrees at 8 bases. Germline lookup yields CDR1 SGHTA and CDR2 FQGTGA. The CDR3 consists of 20 residues. CDR3 bases: TGTGCCAGCAGCTTAATAGGGGGGTCAGGGGGCAGCTCTGGGGCCAACGTCCGGACTTTC. It is translated as CASSLIGGSGGSSGANVRTF.

By share of the sample, this clonotype is medium-sized. This rearrangement joins TRBV7-2 to TRBJ2-7, with 10 bases fitting TRBD1. Germline CDR1 is SGHTA and CDR2 is FQGNSA. The trim removed 3 bases at V and 3 bases at J, leaving 2 bases unmatched. This CDR3 is built from 14 residues. The CDR3 DNA is TGTGCCAGCAGCTTTGACAGGGGGCTCTACGAGCAGTACTTC. The encoded protein is CASSFDRGLYEQYF.

Many counts were recorded for this clonotype. At one end, the junction sequence differs from germline, possibly due to a read error. CDR3 DNA: TGTGCCAACAGCCTCTACGGATACAATGAGCAGTTCTTC. This translates into CANSLYGYNEQFF. The chain has TRBV7-2 and TRBJ2-1; D ambiguous. The CDR3 is made up of 13 amino acids. Germline CDR1 SGHTA, CDR2 FQGNSA.

The CDR3 coding sequence is TGTGCCAGCAGCCCCAATATGGGGTCTGGGGCAGGTTTCAACAATGAGCAGTTCTTC. Translation: CASSPNMGSGAGFNNEQFF. The chain couples TRBV7-2 to TRBJ2-1; D perhaps matches TRBD1 (5 bases). The CDR3 contains 19 residues. The V end was cut by 5 bases, the J end by 5 bases, with 28 bases between. Germline CDR1 is SGHTA and CDR2 is FQGNSA.

By sample share, this clonotype is medium-sized (0.01 to 0.1%). The chain employs TRBV7-2 and TRBJ2-2; no clear D gene. V lost 3 bases and J lost 6, with 5 bases in between. The CDR3 spans 12 residues. Germline CDR1 is SGHTA and CDR2 is FQGNSA. CDR3 bases: TGTGCCAGCAGCTTCGCATCCGGGGAGCTGTTTTTT. This gives the protein CASSFASGELFF.

At least ten counts were recorded for this clonotype. The rearrangement uses TRBV20-1 and TRBJ2-3; TRBD2 might be the D (5 bases). This CDR3 has 17 residues. CDR1 is DFQATT, CDR2 SNEGSKA, per germline (reference sequence). Between the trimmed V and J ends, which lost 6 bases and 4 bases, there was a span of 26 bases. The CDR3 DNA reads TGCAGTGCCCTGGGTGAAACTAGAAGGGTAGGAGCAGATACGCAGTATTTT. Amino acid sequence: CSALGETRRVGADTQYF.

V and J are TRBV7-3 and TRBJ2-1; D may be TRBD2 (7 bases). The CDR3 covers 15 residues. CDR1 and CDR2 from the germline V gene are SGHTA and FQGTGA. V lost 5 bases and J lost 4, with 15 bases in between. CDR3 in amino acids: CASSLDGGPYNEQFF. The CDR3, as DNA: TGTGCCAGCAGCCTCGACGGGGGGCCTTACAATGAGCAGTTCTTC. Based on the CDR3 plus reference TRBV7-3 and TRBJ2-1, the full variable domain is GAGVSQTPSNKVTEKGKYVELRCDPISGHTALYWYRQSLGQGPEFLIYFQGTGAADDSGLPNDRFFAVRPEGSVSTLKIQRTERGDSAVYLCASSLDGGPYNEQFFGPGTRLTVL.